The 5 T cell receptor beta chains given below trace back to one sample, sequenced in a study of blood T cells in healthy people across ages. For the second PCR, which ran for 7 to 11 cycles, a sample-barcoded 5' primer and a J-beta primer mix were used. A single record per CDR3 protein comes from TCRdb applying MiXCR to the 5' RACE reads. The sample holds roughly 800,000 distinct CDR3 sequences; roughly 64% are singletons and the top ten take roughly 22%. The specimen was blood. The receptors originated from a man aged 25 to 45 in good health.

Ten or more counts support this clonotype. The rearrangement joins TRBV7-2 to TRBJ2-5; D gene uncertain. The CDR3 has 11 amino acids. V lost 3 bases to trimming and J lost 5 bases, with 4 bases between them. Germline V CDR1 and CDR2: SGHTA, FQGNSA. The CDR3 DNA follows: TGTGCCAGCAGCTTCTGGGAGACCCAGTACTTC. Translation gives CASSFWETQYF.

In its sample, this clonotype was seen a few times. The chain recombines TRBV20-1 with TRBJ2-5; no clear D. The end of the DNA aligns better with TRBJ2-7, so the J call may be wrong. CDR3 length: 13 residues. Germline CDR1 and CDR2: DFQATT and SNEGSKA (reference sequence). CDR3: CSANSWGIYEQYF. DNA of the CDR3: TGCAGTGCTAACTCTTGGGGAATCTACGAGCAGTACTTC.

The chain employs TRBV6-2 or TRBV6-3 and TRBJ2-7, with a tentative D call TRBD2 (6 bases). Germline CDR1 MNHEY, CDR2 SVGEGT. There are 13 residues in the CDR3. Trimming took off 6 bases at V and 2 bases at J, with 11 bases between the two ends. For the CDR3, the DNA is TGTGCCAGCAGGGGGACTGCCGCCTACGAGCAGTACTTC. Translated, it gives CASRGTAAYEQYF.

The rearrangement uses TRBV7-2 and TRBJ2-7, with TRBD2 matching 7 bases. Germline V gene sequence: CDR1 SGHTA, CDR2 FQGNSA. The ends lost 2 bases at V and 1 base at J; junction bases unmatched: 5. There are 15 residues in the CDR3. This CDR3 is CASSLLAALSYEQYF. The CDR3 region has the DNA TGTGCCAGCAGCTTACTAGCGGCCCTATCCTACGAGCAGTACTTC. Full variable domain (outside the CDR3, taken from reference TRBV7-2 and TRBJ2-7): GAGVSQSPSNKVTEKGKDVELRCDPISGHTALYWYRQSLGQGLEFLIYFQGNSAPDKSGLPSDRFSAERTGGSVSTLTIQRTQQEDSAVYLCASSLLAALSYEQYFGPGTRLTVT.

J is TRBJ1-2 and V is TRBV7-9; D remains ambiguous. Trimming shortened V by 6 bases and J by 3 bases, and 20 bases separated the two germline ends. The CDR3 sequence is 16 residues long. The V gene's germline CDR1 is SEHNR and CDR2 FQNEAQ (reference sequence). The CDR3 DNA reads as TGTGCCAGCAGGGGGTCGTACCTCGATGGGGACTATGGCTACACCTTC. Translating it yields CASRGSYLDGDYGYTF.